The T cell receptor beta chain under discussion was sequenced for a study of T cells in Graves' hyperthyroidism and ophthalmopathy. Concerning this clonotype itself: A much larger clone is a single base away; this may be a read error.

Germline V gene lookup returns CDR1 GTSNPN and CDR2 SVGIG (reference sequence). This CDR3 spans 15 amino acids. Amplified TCR beta CDR3 regions came from RNA transcripts. A first-round RT-PCR of the TCR CDR3 used the HTBI primer set. TCRdb used MiXCR to reprocess the multiplex PCR reads, holding one entry per CDR3 protein. The sample has over 300,000 distinct CDR3 sequences; 11% to 15% are singletons. This chain links TRBV30 with TRBJ2-1; 7 bases align to TRBD1. Sample: blood. The receptor was isolated from a woman in her fifties or sixties with Graves' hyperthyroidism. CDR3 amino acids: CAWGPHTGADNQQFF. The DNA of the CDR3 is TGTGCCTGGGGGCCACATACAGGGGCGGACAATCAGCAGTTCTTC.